This record concerns one T cell receptor beta chain sequence. Its antigen is still unknown. CDR1 is SEHNR, CDR2 FQNEAQ, per germline (reference sequence). This CDR3 is 17 amino acids long. Trimming pared 4 bases from V and 0 bases from J, leaving 15 bases between. CD45RO-negative, CCR7-selected cells formed the naive CD8 fraction, which excluded terminally differentiated effector memory CD45RA+ cells. Recent acute infections and vaccinations were absent in the healthy HIV-negative adult donors. These data come from a study of shared clonotypes between healthy human individuals. Across several immunoSEQ plates, the genomic DNA of each subset was split evenly. Clones were sequenced by immunoSEQ multiplex PCR, and TCRdb holds only the in-frame ones, with some missing. The data hold roughly 2.1 million clones, with about 92% observed a single time. The study's findings and limits: What naive subsets generally showed was a larger estimated richness than memory subsets showed. Only blood was sampled; tissue repertoires likely differ.

J is TRBJ1-4 and V is TRBV7-9, with TRBD1 as a possible D gene (5 bases). This TCR was sampled from a man younger than 35 in good health. Some clones in this sample may be carry-over from other donors' samples. Source material: naive CD8+ T cells from PBMCs. The CDR3 is CASSWAGRLATNEKLFF. In DNA, the CDR3 is TGTGCCAGCAGCTGGGCAGGGCGACTTGCAACTAATGAAAAACTGTTTTTT. The whole variable domain, filled in from reference TRBV7-9 and TRBJ1-4, reads DTGVSQNPRHKITKRGQNVTFRCDPISEHNRLYWYRQTLGQGPEFLTYFQNEAQLEKSRLLSDRFSAERPKGSFSTLEIQRTEQGDSAMYLCASSWAGRLATNEKLFFGSGTQLSVL.